This T cell receptor (beta chain) comes out of a study of beta chain features in type 1 diabetes. About the research overall: Healthy donors resembled patients in age, gender and cell yields.

Sequencing targeted expressed TCRB transcripts, as all isolated RNA had been reverse transcribed. Assay: immunoSEQ multiplex PCR; the TCRdb copy retains only in-frame clones and omits some. The table lists roughly 140,000 clones, 6.9% of them singletons. Whole-study findings and limits: Healthy donors had naive, central memory and Treg TCRB repertoires that appeared less similar than those seen among patients.

CD45RO/CCR7/CD25/CD127/CD95/CD27 sorting isolated CD4+ naive, central memory, regulatory and stem cell-like memory cells. In all sorted populations, purity surpassed 98%. Germline CDR1 is SGHRS and CDR2 is YFSETQ. V was pared by 4 bases and J by 7 bases, with 6 bases of the junction left unmatched. The CDR3 runs to 15 residues. With respect to this clone: Its antigen is unidentified.

The receptor was isolated from a young woman in good health. The sample taken for sequencing was central memory CD4+ T cells from blood. This chain links TRBV5-1 with TRBJ2-1; 12 nucleotides align to TRBD1. CDR3 nucleotide sequence: TGCGCCAGCAGCCTCGGGACAGGGGGCTGGAATGAGCAGTTCTTC. Residues: CASSLGTGGWNEQFF.